This TCR beta chain came from a study of shared clonotypes between healthy human individuals. Terminally differentiated effector memory CD45RA+ cells were left out of the naive CD8 fraction, which was CD45RO-negative and positively selected for CCR7. HIV-negative, healthy adults without recent acute infections or vaccinations were the donors. Findings of the study overall: Memory subsets generally showed lower estimated richness than naive subsets.

The V gene's germline CDR1 is MNHEY and CDR2 SMNVEV (reference sequence). V shed 8 bases and J 3 bases; nucleotides not matched to a gene: 6. This CDR3 is 15 amino acids long. Generated by immunoSEQ multiplex PCR, the TCRdb table keeps only in-frame clones and is missing some. This table has some 2,000,000 clones, less than 95% appearing once. To note about this clone: Its antigen is still unknown.

This chain links TRBV27 with TRBJ1-5; 11 bases agree with TRBD1. The TCR sequence derives from a young man in good health. Sequencing was carried out using naive CD8+ T cells sorted from blood. The CDR3 reads CASGRTGGLNQPQHF. Written as DNA, the CDR3 is TGTGCCAGCGGTAGGACAGGGGGCCTCAATCAGCCCCAGCATTTT.